The sequence of this TCR beta chain was determined in a study of cytomegalovirus exposure and HLA in healthy donors. General observations from the study: Confirmation in vitro established that a few CMV-associated chains were specific for CMV antigens. Productive rates of about 87% or about 30% were seen for most TCR beta V segments in an earlier analysis.

V was pared by 0 bases and J by 9 bases, with 12 bases of the junction left unmatched. The CDR3 covers 16 residues. CDR1 is SGDLS and CDR2 is YYNGEE in the germline V gene. The PCR used 60 Vbeta and 13 Jbeta primers. Using immunoSEQ multiplex PCR, the repertoire was profiled, and TCRdb retains in-frame clones only, with some absent. This sample's table has roughly 110,000 clones. As for this clone: Its antigen is not identified.

J is TRBJ2-1 and V is TRBV9; TRBD2 agrees at 7 bases. Material for sequencing was PBMCs. This clonotype originated in a man in his forties in good health and CMV-seropositive. The CDR3, as DNA: TGTGCCAGCAGCGTAGGAGGTACGGCGGGAGAACTTGAGCAGTTCTTC. The encoded protein is CASSVGGTAGELEQFF.